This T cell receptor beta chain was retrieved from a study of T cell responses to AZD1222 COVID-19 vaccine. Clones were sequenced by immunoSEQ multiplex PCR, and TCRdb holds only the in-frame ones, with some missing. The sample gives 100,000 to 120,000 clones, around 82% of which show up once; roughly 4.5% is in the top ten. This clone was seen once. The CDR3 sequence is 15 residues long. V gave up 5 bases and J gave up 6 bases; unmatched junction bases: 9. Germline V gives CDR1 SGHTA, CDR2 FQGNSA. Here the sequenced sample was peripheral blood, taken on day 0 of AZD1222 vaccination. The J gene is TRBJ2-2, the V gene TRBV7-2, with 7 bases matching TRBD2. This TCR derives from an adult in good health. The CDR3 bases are TGTGCCAGCAGCCTCGGATGGGGGGGAGCCGGGGAGCTGTTTTTT. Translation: CASSLGWGGAGELFF.